The 21 T cell receptor beta chains below were found in one sample sequenced in a study of T cells after posttransplantation cyclophosphamide. Methotrexate plus calcineurin inhibitor accompanied controls' myeloablative marrow transplants; sampling was 1 year later. TCRdb's copy holds only in-frame clones and misses some; the assay was immunoSEQ multiplex PCR. The table has roughly 14,000 clones, 84% seen once. This specimen consisted of PBMCs, obtained approximately 370 days after allogeneic stem cell transplant with calcineurin inhibitor and methotrexate. The receptors come from a young adult male patient who received an allogeneic stem cell transplant from a related donor, was CMV-positive, and had no GVHD. Some T cells may possibly be graft donor cells.

The chain combines TRBV9 with TRBJ2-1, with 9 bases identical to TRBD1. The CDR3 has 16 amino acids. Germline V CDR1 and CDR2: SGDLS, YYNGEE. The trim removed 4 bases at V and 8 bases at J, leaving 13 bases unmatched. CDR3 nucleotides: TGTGCCAGCAGCCTAGACAGGGGGGCGTCACGGGATGAGCAGTTCTTC. It encodes CASSLDRGASRDEQFF.

The chain carries TRBV11-2 and TRBJ2-3; no clear D. This CDR3 has 13 amino acids. Per germline, CDR1 SGHAT and CDR2 FQNNGV. Trimming took 5 bases from V and 0 from J, leaving 6 bases between them. CDR3 nucleotide sequence: TGTGCCAGCAGCCCAATCAGCACAGATACGCAGTATTTT. It translates to CASSPISTDTQYF.

The DNA for the CDR3 is TGTGCCAGCAGCGTAGGTATGGAGGGAAACACCATATATTTT. This sequence encodes CASSVGMEGNTIYF. The chain carries TRBV9 and TRBJ1-3; D unresolved. Trimming shortened V by 0 bases and J by 4 bases, and 8 bases separated the two germline ends. Germline V CDR1 and CDR2: SGDLS, YYNGEE. This CDR3 is 14 amino acids long.

The J gene is TRBJ1-2, the V gene TRBV28; D call uncertain. CDR3 length: 14 residues. Per germline, CDR1 MDHEN and CDR2 SYDVKM. Trimming shortened V by 0 bases and J by 7 bases, and 12 bases separated the two germline ends. The CDR3 loop reads CASSLWITVSGYTF. Written as DNA, the CDR3 is TGTGCCAGCAGTTTATGGATAACAGTTTCTGGCTACACCTTC.

The chain links TRBV2 to TRBJ2-7; TRBD2 aligns across 13 bases. The germline V gene encodes CDR1 SNHLY and CDR2 FYNNEI. This CDR3 has 15 residues. Germline trimming cut 3 bases from V and 12 bases from J; bases unmatched to any gene: 11. CDR3 loop: CASSDGLAGVSLLYF. CDR3 coding DNA: TGTGCCAGCAGTGACGGACTAGCGGGAGTATCCCTGCTGTACTTC.

This clone has more than one count but fewer than ten. The rearrangement uses TRBV7-2 and TRBJ2-3; perhaps TRBD1 as D (6 bases). The CDR3 is 16 amino acids. The V end was cut by 0 bases, the J end by 2 bases, with 12 bases between. Germline V lookup: CDR1 SGHTA, CDR2 FQGNSA. In DNA, the CDR3 is TGTGCCAGCAGCTTAGCGCTGGGGACATACACAGATACGCAGTATTTT. It yields the protein CASSLALGTYTDTQYF.

J is TRBJ2-7 and V is TRBV2; the D gene is possibly TRBD2 (6 bases). The germline gives CDR1 SNHLY, CDR2 FYNNEI. The CDR3 length is 14 residues. V was cut by 4 bases and J by 2 bases, with 12 bases left in between. The CDR3 is CASSGGDRAYEQYF. The CDR3 DNA sequence: TGTGCCAGCAGTGGGGGGGACCGAGCCTACGAGCAGTACTTC. Drawing the rest from reference TRBV2 and TRBJ2-7, the complete variable domain is EPEVTQTPSHQVTQMGQEVILRCVPISNHLYFYWYRQILGQKVEFLVSFYNNEISEKSEIFDDQFSVERPDGSNFTLKIRSTKLEDSAMYFCASSGGDRAYEQYFGPGTRLTVT.

The rearrangement joins TRBV6-5 to TRBJ2-7; 10 nucleotides match TRBD1. In germline, CDR1 is MNHEY, CDR2 SVGAGI. The CDR3 runs 13 residues. V dropped 5 bases and J dropped 6; count of bases not matched to a gene: 4. CDR3 coding DNA: TGTGCCAGCAGTGTCTGGACAGGGGGCGAGCAGTACTTC. Its translation: CASSVWTGGEQYF.

The V gene is TRBV18, the J gene TRBJ1-2, with 8 nucleotides matching TRBD1. This CDR3 has 14 residues. Trimming cost V 5 bases and J 5 bases; bases outside gene matches: 7. Germline CDR1 is KGHSH and CDR2 is LQKENI. The CDR3: CASSIGQGTYGYTF. CDR3 nucleotide sequence: TGTGCCAGCTCAATTGGACAGGGAACGTATGGCTACACCTTC.

Only a few counts were recorded for this clone. CDR3 amino acids: CASSFGGSRANTIYF. The CDR3 bases are TGTGCCAGCAGTTTCGGAGGGAGCCGGGCAAACACCATATATTTT. This chain links TRBV28 with TRBJ1-3; unclear D gene. This CDR3 contains 15 residues. The germline V and J ends were trimmed by 3 bases and 6 bases, with 15 bases remaining between them. Germline assignment: CDR1 MDHEN and CDR2 SYDVKM.

The chain has TRBV7-3 and TRBJ2-5; D is possibly TRBD1 (5 bases). Per the germline V gene, CDR1 is SGHTA and CDR2 is FQGTGA. V shed 8 bases and J shed 0 bases, with 19 bases lying between them. The length of the CDR3 is 16 residues. This CDR3 reads CASAQVGPLYQETQYF. The DNA for the CDR3 is TGTGCCAGCGCTCAGGTGGGGCCGCTGTACCAAGAGACCCAGTACTTC.

This clone was recorded once. This chain uses TRBV27 with TRBJ2-7; 9 nucleotides align to TRBD1. Trimming removed 6 bases from V and 2 bases from J; junction bases left unmatched: 8. Germline V gene data show CDR1 as MNHEY and CDR2 as SMNVEV (reference sequence). The CDR3 covers 15 residues. CDR3 sequence reads: CASRFLRDRAYEQYF. In DNA, the CDR3 is TGTGCCAGCAGGTTCCTTAGGGACAGGGCCTACGAGCAGTACTTC.

This clone was found once. The rearrangement joins TRBV6-6 to TRBJ2-7; D is ambiguous. The CDR3 is 11 residues long. The germline CDR1 and CDR2 sequences are MNHNY and SVGAGI (reference sequence). Between the trimmed V and J ends, which lost 5 bases and 6 bases, there was a span of 8 bases. CDR3 nucleotide sequence: TGTGCCAGCAGTCTCTTAGCCGAGCAGTACTTC. Protein sequence: CASSLLAEQYF.

The DNA for the CDR3 is TGTGCCAGCAGCGACAAGTTAATGCGCTACGAGCAGTACTTC. Protein: CASSDKLMRYEQYF. The rearrangement joins TRBV6-1 to TRBJ2-7; D is unclear. CDR3 length equals 14 residues. Germline V CDR1 and CDR2: MNHNS, SASEGT. Trimming cost V 6 bases and J 3 bases, with 15 bases left between them.

The chain employs TRBV5-1 and TRBJ1-6; perhaps TRBD1 as D (6 bases). CDR1 is SGHRS and CDR2 is YFSETQ in the germline V gene. V was clipped by 1 base and J by 5 bases, with 10 bases between them. The CDR3 is made up of 15 amino acids. CDR3 bases: TGCGCCAGCAGCTTGACAACAGGGAATAATTCACCCCTCCACTTT. Translating gives CASSLTTGNNSPLHF.

The gene calls are TRBV11-2 and TRBJ1-1; D might be TRBD1 (6 bases). This CDR3 comprises 14 residues. In germline, CDR1 is SGHAT, CDR2 FQNNGV. Trimming removed 5 bases from V and 1 base from J, with 11 bases in between. CDR3 amino acids: CASSPRTENTEAFF. The CDR3 DNA is TGTGCCAGCAGCCCCAGGACAGAGAACACTGAAGCTTTCTTT.

The chain carries TRBV28 and TRBJ2-5; TRBD1 aligns across 11 bases. The better agreement between TRBJ2-7 and the DNA end casts doubt on the J call. Germline V CDR1 and CDR2: MDHEN, SYDVKM. The CDR3 has 15 residues. CDR3: CASTIRDRGLFEQYF. The DNA of the CDR3 is TGTGCCAGCACAATTAGGGACAGGGGGTTGTTCGAGCAGTACTTC.

The chain uses TRBV2 and TRBJ2-3; 10 bases are shared with TRBD2. The CDR3 covers 13 residues. V dropped 7 bases and J dropped 8; count of bases not matched to a gene: 6. Germline CDR1 reads SNHLY; CDR2 reads FYNNEI. CDR3: CASTGLAEGTQYF. DNA for the CDR3: TGTGCCAGCACTGGACTAGCGGAAGGTACGCAGTATTTT.

Notes on this clone: Additional DNA sequences in this sample encode the identical CDR3. The rearrangement joins TRBV5-8 to TRBJ2-5; TRBD2 agrees at 11 bases. This CDR3 is built from 15 residues. Trimming took 6 bases from V and 4 from J; bases not matched to a gene: 8. Germline V gene sequence: CDR1 SGHTS, CDR2 YDEGEE. The DNA of the CDR3 is TGTGCCAGCACCTTCGGGCTAGCGGGAGGAGAGACCCAGTACTTC. It yields the protein CASTFGLAGGETQYF. The whole variable domain, remainder taken from reference TRBV5-8 and TRBJ2-5, is EAGVTQSPTHLIKTRGQQATLRCSPISGHTSVYWYQQALGLGLQFLLWYDEGEERNRGNFPPRFSGRQFPNYSSELNVNALELEDSALYLCASTFGLAGGETQYFGPGTRLLVL.

The CDR3 loop is CASSQRASTDTQYF. The CDR3, as DNA: TGTGCCAGCAGCCAGCGGGCGAGCACAGATACGCAGTATTTT. J is TRBJ2-3 and V is TRBV6-5, with TRBD2 as a possible D gene (6 bases). Trimming took off 6 bases at V and 0 bases at J, with 10 bases between the two ends. Germline assignment: CDR1 MNHEY and CDR2 SVGAGI. This CDR3 comprises 14 residues.

This chain uses TRBV5-6 with TRBJ2-3; TRBD1 matches 8 bases. CDR1 is SGHDT and CDR2 is YYEEEE in the germline V gene. CDR3 length equals 16 residues. Trimming took 3 bases from V and 4 from J; bases not matched to a gene: 10. The CDR3 spells CASSYLRTGRADTQYF. CDR3 coding DNA: TGTGCCAGCAGCTACTTAAGGACAGGGCGGGCAGATACGCAGTATTTT.